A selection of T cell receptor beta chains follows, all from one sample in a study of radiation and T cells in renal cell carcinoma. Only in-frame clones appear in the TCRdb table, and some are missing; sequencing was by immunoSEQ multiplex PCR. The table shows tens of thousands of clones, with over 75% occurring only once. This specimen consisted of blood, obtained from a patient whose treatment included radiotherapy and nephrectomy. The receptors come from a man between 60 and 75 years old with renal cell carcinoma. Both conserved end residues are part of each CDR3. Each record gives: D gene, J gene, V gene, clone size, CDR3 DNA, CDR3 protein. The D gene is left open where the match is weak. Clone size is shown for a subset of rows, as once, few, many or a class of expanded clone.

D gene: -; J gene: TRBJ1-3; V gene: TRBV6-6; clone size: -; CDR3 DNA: TGTGCCAGCAGTTACACGAGAGGAAACACCATATATTTT; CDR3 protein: CASSYTRGNTIYF
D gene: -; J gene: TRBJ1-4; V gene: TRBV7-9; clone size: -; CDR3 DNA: TGTGCCAGCAGCACTTCGGGGAGGGGACAAAAGGATGAAAAACTGTTTTTT; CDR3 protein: CASSTSGRGQKDEKLFF
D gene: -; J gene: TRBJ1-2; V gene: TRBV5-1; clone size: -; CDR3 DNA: TGCGCCAGCAGCTCTATGTTAGATGGCTACACCTTC; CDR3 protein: CASSSMLDGYTF
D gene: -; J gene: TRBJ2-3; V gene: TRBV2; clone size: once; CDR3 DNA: TGTGCCAGCAGTGAAACATCAGCACAGTATTTT; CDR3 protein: CASSETSAQYF
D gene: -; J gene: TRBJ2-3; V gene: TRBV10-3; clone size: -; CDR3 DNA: TGTGCCATCAGTGAAGGGCGGGGCACAGATACGCAGTATTTT; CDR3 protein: CAISEGRGTDTQYF
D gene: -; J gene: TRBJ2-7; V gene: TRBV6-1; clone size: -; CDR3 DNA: TGTGCCAGCAGTGGTCACAGGGTTTTCTCCTACGAGCAGTACTTC; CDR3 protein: CASSGHRVFSYEQYF
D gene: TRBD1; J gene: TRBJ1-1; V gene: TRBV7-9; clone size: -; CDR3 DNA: TGTGCCAGCAGCCCCGGACAGGGCGTGAACACTGAAGCTTTCTTT; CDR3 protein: CASSPGQGVNTEAFF
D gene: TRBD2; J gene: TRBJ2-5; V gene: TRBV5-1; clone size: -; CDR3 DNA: TGCGCCAGCTCGCCTGGCGGGAGGGATCAAGAGACCCAGTACTTC; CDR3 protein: CASSPGGRDQETQYF
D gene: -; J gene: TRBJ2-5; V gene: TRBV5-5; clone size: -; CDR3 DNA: TGTGCCAGCAGCTTGGTTAGTTTCCAAGAGACCCAGTACTTC; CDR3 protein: CASSLVSFQETQYF
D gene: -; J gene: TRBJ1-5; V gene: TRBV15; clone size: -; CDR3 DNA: TGTGCCACCAGCAGAGATCGGGCAGCAAGAGGGCAGCCCCAGCATTTT; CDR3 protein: CATSRDRAARGQPQHF
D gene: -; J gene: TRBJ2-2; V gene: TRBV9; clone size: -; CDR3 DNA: TGTGCCAGCAGCCCGTTCCTACGGCGGAACACCGGGGAGCTGTTTTTT; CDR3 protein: CASSPFLRRNTGELFF
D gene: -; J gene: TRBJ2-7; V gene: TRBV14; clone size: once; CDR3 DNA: TGTGCCAGCAGCCAAGAACGTCGAATCCCTCCGAAGAATTGTTCATACGAGCAGTACTTC; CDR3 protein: CASSQERRIPPKNCSYEQYF
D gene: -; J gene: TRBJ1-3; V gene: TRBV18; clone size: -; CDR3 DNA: TGTGCCAGCTCACCACCGGGTGAAGAGAGCCTTAACACCATATATTTT; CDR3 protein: CASSPPGEESLNTIYF
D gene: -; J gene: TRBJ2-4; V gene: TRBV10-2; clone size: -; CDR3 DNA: TGCGCCAGCAGCCATCCTCTAGCCAAAAACATTCAGTACTTC; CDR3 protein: CASSHPLAKNIQYF
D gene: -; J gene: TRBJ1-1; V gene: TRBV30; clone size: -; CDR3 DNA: TGTGCCTGGAAGGGGTTTGAAGCTTTCTTT; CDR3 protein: CAWKGFEAFF
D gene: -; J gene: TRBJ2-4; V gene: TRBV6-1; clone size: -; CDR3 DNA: TGTGCCAGCACCCTTATGGGCAAAAACATTCAGTACTTC; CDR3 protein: CASTLMGKNIQYF
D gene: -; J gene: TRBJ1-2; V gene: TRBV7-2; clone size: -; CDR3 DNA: TGTGCCAGCAGCCAGAAGACTCAGCATCCGGGGGGCTACACCTTC; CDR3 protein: CASSQKTQHPGGYTF
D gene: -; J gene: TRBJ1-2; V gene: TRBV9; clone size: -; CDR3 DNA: TGTGCCAGCAGCTTAAGAGGTGGCGGTGGCTACACCTTC; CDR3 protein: CASSLRGGGGYTF
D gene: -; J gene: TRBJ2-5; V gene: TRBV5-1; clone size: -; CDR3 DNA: TGCGCCAGCAGCTTGTCAGAAGAGACCCAGTACTTC; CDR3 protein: CASSLSEETQYF
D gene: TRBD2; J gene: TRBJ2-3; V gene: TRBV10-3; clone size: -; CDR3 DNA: TGTGCCATCAGCCGGATTAGCGGGAGCGGAGATACGCAGTATTTT; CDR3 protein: CAISRISGSGDTQYF
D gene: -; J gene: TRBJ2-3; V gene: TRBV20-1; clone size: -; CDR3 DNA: TGCAGTGCTAGAGATCTTGATACGCAGTATTTT; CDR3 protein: CSARDLDTQYF
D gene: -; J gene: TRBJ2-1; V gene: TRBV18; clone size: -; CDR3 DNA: TGTGCCAGCTCACCAAACTCAGGGGTAGGGGAGCAGTTCTTC; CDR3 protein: CASSPNSGVGEQFF
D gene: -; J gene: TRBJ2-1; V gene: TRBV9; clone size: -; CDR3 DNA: TGTGCCAGCAGCGTAGAAAGCCTCGTGGGGAATGAGCAGTTCTTC; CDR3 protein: CASSVESLVGNEQFF
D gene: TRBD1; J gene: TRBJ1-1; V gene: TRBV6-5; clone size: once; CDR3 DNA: TGTGCCAGTTCTTTCACCGGGACAGGGGACACTGAAGCTTTCTTT; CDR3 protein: CASSFTGTGDTEAFF
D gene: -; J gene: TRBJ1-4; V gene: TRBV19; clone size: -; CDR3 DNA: TGTGCCAGTAGTATTAGGGGTCTGGCGGCGGAAAAACTGTTTTTT; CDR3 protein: CASSIRGLAAEKLFF
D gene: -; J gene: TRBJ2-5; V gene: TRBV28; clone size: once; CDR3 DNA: TGTGCCAGCAGTTTATTAGGGGGTCAAGAGACCCAGTACTTC; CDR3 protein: CASSLLGGQETQYF
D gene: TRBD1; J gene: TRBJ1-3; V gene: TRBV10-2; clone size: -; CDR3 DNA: TGCGCCAGCAGTGACGGCAGGGGGATAGGGACCATATATTTT; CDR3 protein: CASSDGRGIGTIYF
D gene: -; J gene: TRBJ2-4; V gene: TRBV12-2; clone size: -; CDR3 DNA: TGTGCAAGTCGCTCTTCTAGCGGGAGAGAGGGAAACATTCAGTACTTC; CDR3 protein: CASRSSSGREGNIQYF
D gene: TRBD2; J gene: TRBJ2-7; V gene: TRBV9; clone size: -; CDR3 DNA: TGTGCCAGCAGCGTAGCTAGCGGGAGGGAGGACGAGCAGTACTTC; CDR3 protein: CASSVASGREDEQYF
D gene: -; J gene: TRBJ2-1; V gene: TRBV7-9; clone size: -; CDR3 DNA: TGTGCCAGCAGACAGGCCCGTAGTACCTACAATGAGCAGTTCTTC; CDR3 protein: CASRQARSTYNEQFF
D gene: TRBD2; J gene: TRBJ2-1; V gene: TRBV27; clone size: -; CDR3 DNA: TGTGCCAGCAGTCTGGGACTAGTCAATGAGCAGTTCTTC; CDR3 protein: CASSLGLVNEQFF
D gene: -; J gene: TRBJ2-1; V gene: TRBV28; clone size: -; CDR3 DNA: TGTGCCAGCAGTCCACCGACGGGAGCGGTCTCCTACAATGAGCAGTTCTTC; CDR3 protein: CASSPPTGAVSYNEQFF
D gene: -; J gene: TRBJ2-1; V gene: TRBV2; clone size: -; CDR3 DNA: TGTGCCAGCAGTCCCCAAAACAATGAGCAGTTCTTC; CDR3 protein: CASSPQNNEQFF